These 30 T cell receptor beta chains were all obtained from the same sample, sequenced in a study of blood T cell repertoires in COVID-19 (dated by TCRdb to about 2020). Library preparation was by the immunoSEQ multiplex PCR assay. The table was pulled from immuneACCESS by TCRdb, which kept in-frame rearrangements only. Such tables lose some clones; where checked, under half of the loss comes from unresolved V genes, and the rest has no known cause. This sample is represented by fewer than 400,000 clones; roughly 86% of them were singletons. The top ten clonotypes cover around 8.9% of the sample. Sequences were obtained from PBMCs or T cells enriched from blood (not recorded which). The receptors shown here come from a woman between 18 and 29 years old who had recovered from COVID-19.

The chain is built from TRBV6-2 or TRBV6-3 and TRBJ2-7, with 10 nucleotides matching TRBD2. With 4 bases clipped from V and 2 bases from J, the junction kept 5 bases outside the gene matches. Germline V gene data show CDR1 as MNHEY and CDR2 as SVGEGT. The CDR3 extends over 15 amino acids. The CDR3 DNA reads TGTGCCAGCAGTTCATCTAGCGGGAGCACCTACGAGCAGTACTTC. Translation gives CASSSSSGSTYEQYF.

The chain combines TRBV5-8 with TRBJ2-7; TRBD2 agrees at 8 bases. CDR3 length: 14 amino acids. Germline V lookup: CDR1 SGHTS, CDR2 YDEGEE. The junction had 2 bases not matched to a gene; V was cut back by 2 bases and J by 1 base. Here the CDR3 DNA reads TGTGCCAGCAGCTTAGCGGGAGCTTCCTACGAGCAGTACTTC. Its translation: CASSLAGASYEQYF.

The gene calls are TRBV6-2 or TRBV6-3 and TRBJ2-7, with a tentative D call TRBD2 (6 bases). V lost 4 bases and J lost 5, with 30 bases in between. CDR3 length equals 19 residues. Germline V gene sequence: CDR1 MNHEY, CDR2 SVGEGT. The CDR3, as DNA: TGTGCCAGCAGTTCGACCTGGGCGGGACGGCGCTCGTTAAGGGACGAGCAGTACTTC. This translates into CASSSTWAGRRSLRDEQYF.

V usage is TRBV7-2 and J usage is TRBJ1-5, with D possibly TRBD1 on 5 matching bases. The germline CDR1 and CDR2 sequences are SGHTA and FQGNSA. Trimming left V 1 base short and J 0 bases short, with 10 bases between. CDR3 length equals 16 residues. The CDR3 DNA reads TGTGCCAGCAGCTTAGAGGTAGGGGATAGCAATCAGCCCCAGCATTTT. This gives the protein CASSLEVGDSNQPQHF.

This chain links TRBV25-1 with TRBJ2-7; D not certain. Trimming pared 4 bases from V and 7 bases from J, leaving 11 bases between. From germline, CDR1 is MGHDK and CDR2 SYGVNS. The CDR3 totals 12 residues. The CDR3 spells CASSATPGEQYF. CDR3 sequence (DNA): TGTGCCAGCAGTGCCACCCCCGGGGAGCAGTACTTC.

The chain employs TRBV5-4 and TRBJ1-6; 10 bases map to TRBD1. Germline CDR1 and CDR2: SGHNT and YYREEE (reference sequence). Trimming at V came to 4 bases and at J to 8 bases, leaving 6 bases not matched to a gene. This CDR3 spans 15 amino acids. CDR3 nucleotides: TGTGCCAGCAGCCCGTCGACAGGGGGCCATTCACCCCTCCACTTT. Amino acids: CASSPSTGGHSPLHF.

The CDR3 loop is CASKEQGKRTEAFF. The CDR3, as DNA: TGTGCCAGCAAAGAACAGGGGAAGAGGACTGAAGCTTTCTTT. This chain joins TRBV6-5 and TRBJ1-1, with 7 nucleotides matching TRBD1. The V gene's germline CDR1 is MNHEY and CDR2 SVGAGI. The CDR3 has 14 amino acids. The junction had 10 bases not matched to a gene; V was cut back by 7 bases and J by 5 bases.

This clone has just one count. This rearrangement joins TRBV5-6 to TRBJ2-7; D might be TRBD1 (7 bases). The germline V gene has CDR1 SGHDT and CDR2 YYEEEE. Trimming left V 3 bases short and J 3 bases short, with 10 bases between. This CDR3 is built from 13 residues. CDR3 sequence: CASSSGDSYEQYF. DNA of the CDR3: TGTGCCAGCAGCTCGGGGGACAGCTACGAGCAGTACTTC.

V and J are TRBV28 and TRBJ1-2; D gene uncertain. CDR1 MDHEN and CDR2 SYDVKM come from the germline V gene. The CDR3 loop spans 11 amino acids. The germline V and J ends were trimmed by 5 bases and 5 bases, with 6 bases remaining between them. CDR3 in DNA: TGTGCCAGCAGTGGACTTTATGGCTACACCTTC. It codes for CASSGLYGYTF.

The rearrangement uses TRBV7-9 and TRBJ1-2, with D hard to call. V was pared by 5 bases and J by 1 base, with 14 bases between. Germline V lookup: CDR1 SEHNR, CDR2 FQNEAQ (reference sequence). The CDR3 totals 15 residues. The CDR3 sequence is CASSPTGVFNYGYTF. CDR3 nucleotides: TGTGCCAGCAGCCCGACCGGGGTATTTAACTATGGCTACACCTTC.

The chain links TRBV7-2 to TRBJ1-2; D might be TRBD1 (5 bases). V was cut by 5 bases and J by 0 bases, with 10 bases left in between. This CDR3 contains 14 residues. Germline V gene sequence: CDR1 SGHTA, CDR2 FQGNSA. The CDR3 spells CASSDRQTNYGYTF. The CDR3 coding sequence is TGTGCCAGCAGCGACAGACAGACTAACTATGGCTACACCTTC.

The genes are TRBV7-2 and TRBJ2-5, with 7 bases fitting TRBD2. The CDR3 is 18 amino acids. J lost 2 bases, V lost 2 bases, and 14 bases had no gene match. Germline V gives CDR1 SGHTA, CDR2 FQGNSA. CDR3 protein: CASSLIPLSSGLQETQYF. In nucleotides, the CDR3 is TGTGCCAGCAGCTTAATACCGTTGTCTAGCGGATTACAAGAGACCCAGTACTTC.

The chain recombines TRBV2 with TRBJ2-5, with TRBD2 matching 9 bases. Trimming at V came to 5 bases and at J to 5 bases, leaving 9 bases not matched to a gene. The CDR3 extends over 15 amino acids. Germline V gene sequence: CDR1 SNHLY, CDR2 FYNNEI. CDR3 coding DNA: TGTGCCAGCAGTTCAAATAGCGGGGGCAGGGAGACCCAGTACTTC. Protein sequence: CASSSNSGGRETQYF.

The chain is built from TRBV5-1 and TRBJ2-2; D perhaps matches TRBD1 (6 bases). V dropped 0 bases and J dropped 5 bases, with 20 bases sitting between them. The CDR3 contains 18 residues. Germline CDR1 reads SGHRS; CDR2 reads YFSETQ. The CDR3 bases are TGCGCCAGCAGCTTGGAGTTGGCCAGGGGCCAGATTACCGGGGAGCTGTTTTTT. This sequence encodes CASSLELARGQITGELFF.

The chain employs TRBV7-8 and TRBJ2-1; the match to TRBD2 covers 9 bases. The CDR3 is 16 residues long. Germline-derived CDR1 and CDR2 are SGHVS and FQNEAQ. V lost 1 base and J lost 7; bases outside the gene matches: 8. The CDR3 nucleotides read TGTGCCAGCAGCTTAGTCGCGGGGGGGCTGGGGAATGAGCAGTTCTTC. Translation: CASSLVAGGLGNEQFF.

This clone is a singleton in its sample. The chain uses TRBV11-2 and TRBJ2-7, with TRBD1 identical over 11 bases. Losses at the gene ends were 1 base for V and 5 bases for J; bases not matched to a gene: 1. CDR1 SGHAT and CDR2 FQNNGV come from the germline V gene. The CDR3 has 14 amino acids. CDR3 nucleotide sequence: TGTGCCAGCAGCTTAGGGACAGGGGGCAACGAGCAGTACTTC. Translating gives CASSLGTGGNEQYF.

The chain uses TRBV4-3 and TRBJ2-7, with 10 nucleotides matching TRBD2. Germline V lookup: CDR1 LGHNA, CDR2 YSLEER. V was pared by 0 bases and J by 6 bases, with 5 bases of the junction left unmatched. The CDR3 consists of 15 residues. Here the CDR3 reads CASSQDPSGSIEQYF. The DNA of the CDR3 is TGCGCCAGCAGCCAAGATCCTAGCGGGAGTATCGAGCAGTACTTC.

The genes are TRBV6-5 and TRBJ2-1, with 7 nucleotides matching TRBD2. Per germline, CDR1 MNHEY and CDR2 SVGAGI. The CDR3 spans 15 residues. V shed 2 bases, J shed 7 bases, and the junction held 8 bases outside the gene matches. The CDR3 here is CASSYPGGSGNEQFF. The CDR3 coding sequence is TGTGCCAGCAGTTACCCCGGGGGGTCTGGAAATGAGCAGTTCTTC.

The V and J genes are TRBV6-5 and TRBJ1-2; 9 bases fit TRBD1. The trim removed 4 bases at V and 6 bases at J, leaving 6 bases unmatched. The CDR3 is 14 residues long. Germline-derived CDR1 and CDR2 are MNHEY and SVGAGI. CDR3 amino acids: CASSFRDRDHGYTF. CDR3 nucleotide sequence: TGTGCCAGCAGTTTCCGGGACAGGGACCATGGCTACACCTTC.

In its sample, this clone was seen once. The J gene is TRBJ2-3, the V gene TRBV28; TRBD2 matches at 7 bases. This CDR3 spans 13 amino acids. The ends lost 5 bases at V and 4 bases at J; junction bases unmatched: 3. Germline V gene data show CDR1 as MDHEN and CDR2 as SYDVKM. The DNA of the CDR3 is TGTGCCAGCAGTCCCGGACTAGCAGATACGCAGTATTTT. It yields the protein CASSPGLADTQYF.

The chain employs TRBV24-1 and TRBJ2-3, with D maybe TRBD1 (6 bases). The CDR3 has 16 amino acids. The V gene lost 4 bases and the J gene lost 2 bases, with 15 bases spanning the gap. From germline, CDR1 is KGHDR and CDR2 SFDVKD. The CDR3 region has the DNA TGTGCCACCAGTGACTACCCTGGGACATCCACAGATACGCAGTATTTT. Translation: CATSDYPGTSTDTQYF.

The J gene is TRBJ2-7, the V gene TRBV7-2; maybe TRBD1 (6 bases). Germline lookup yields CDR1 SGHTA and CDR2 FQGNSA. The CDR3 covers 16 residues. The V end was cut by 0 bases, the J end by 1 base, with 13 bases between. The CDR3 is CASSLAASGESYEQYF. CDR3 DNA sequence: TGTGCCAGCAGCTTAGCAGCGTCAGGGGAATCCTACGAGCAGTACTTC.

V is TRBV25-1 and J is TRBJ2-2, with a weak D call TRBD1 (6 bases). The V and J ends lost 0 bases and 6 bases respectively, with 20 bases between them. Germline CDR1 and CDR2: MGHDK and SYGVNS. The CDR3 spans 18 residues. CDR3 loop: CASSEYIVAFPGAGELFF. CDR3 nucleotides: TGTGCCAGCAGTGAATATATCGTCGCCTTTCCAGGGGCCGGGGAGCTGTTTTTT.

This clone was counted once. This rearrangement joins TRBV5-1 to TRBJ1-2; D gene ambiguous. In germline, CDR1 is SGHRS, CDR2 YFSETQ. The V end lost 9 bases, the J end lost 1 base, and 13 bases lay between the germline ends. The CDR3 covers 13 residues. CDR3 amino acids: CATSRGINYGYTF. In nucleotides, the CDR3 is TGCGCCACCTCCCGGGGAATTAACTATGGCTACACCTTC.

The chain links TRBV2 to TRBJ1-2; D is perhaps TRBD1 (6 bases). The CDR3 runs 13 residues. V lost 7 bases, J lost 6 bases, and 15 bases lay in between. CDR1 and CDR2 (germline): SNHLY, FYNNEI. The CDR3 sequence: CASIQEQGDGYTF. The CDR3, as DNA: TGTGCCAGCATCCAAGAACAGGGAGATGGCTACACCTTC.

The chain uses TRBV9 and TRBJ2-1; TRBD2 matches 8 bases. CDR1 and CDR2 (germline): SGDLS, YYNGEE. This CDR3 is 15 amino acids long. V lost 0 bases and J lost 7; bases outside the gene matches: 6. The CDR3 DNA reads TGTGCCAGCAGCGTAGTAGGACTAGCTTCAAATGAGCAGTTCTTC. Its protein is CASSVVGLASNEQFF.

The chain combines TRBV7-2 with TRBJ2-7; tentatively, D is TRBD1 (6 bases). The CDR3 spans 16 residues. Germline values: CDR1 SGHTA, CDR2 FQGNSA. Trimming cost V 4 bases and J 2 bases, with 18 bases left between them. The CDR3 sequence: CASSSRWAGAAYEQYF. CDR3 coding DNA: TGTGCCAGCAGCTCCCGGTGGGCAGGGGCCGCCTACGAGCAGTACTTC. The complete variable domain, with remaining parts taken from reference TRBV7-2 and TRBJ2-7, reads GAGVSQSPSNKVTEKGKDVELRCDPISGHTALYWYRQSLGQGLEFLIYFQGNSAPDKSGLPSDRFSAERTGGSVSTLTIQRTQQEDSAVYLCASSSRWAGAAYEQYFGPGTRLTVT.

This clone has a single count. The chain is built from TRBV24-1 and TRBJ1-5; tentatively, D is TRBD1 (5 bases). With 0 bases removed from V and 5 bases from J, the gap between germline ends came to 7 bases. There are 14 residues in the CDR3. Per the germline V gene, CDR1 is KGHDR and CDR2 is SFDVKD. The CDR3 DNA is TGTGCCACCAGTGATTTGGACAGCTATCAGCCCCAGCATTTT. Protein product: CATSDLDSYQPQHF.

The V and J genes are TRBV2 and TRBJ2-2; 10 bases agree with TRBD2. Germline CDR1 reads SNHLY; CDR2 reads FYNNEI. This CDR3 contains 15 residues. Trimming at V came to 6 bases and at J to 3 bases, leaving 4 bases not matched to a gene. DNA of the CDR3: TGTGCCAGCAGAGGACTAGCGGCTCACACCGGGGAGCTGTTTTTT. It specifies CASRGLAAHTGELFF.

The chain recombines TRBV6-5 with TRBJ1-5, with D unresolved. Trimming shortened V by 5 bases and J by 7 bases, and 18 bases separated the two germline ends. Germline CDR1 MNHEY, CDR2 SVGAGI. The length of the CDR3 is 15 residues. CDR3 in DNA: TGTGCCAGCAGTCCTCGGGGATACGACCAACAGCCCCAGCATTTT. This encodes CASSPRGYDQQPQHF.